This T cell receptor (beta chain) was sequenced in a study of blood T cell repertoires in COVID-19. Across the whole study: The origin of the acute and convalescent COVID-19 samples was the United States, Italy and Spain. Sources were T cells, B-cell-depleted T cells, or PBMCs; the material itself was cDNA or gDNA.

Original processing methods: Estimated nucleated cell counts came from reference gene primer amplification. Generated by immunoSEQ multiplex PCR, the TCRdb table keeps only in-frame clones and is missing some. V and J calls and clone size come straight from that table; D and trimming were deduced from the DNA. The sample has about 210,000 clones; roughly 90% are singletons. With 7 bases clipped from V and 7 bases from J, the junction kept 6 bases outside the gene matches. Germline V gene lookup returns CDR1 MNHEY and CDR2 SVGAGI. This CDR3 region has 13 residues. The source of this sequence is a woman aged 40 to 50 with acute or convalescent COVID-19. The chain recombines TRBV6-5 with TRBJ1-3; 8 bases fit TRBD1. The material sequenced was peripheral blood. The CDR3 region is CASTQGQGNTIYF. Here the CDR3 DNA reads TGTGCCAGCACCCAAGGACAGGGCAACACCATATATTTT.